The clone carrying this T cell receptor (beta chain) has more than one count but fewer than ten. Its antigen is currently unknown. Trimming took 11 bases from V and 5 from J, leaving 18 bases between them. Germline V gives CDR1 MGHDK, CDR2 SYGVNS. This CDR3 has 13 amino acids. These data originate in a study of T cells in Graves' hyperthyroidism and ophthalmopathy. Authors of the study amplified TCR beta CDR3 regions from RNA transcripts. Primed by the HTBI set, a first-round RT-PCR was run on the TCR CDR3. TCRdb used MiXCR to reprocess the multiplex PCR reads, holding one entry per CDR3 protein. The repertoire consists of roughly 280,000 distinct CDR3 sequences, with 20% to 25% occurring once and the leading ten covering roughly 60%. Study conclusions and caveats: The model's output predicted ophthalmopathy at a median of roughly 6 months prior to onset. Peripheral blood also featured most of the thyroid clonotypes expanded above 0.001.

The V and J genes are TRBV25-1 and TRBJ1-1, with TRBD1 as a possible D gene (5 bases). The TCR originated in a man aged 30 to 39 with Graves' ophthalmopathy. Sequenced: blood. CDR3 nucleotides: TGTGCCTCCCGGGAGGCAGGGCGGACTGAAGCTTTCTTT. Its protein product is CASREAGRTEAFF.